The next 9 T cell receptor beta chains were all read from a single sample in a study of T cells in tumors after PD-1 blockade. The assay was immunoSEQ multiplex PCR, and TCRdb's table has in-frame clones only and misses some. The table records around 34,000 clones, 70% to 75% of them present only once. Sample: PBMCs, taken after anti-PD-1 treatment. These receptor sequences come from a human donor with basal cell carcinoma.

The V gene is TRBV7-3, the J gene TRBJ1-6; TRBD1 might be the D (6 bases). Trimming removed 2 bases at V and 9 bases at J, with 14 bases between. The CDR3 sequence is 15 residues long. CDR1 and CDR2 (germline): SGHTA, FQGTGA. The chain's CDR3 is CASSLRGAFSSPLHF. The DNA of the CDR3 is TGTGCCAGCAGCTTACGGGGGGCGTTTAGTTCACCCCTCCACTTT.

As DNA, the CDR3 is TGTGCCAGCAGCCCCGGCGCACCCCCAACTAATGAAAAACTGTTTTTT. Translating it yields CASSPGAPPTNEKLFF. The genes are TRBV5-4 and TRBJ1-4; D is unclear. The CDR3 covers 16 residues. V lost 4 bases and J 0 bases, leaving 13 bases between the germline ends. Per germline, CDR1 SGHNT and CDR2 YYREEE (reference sequence).

This clone occurred a few times. The chain combines TRBV7-9 with TRBJ2-1, with D maybe TRBD1 (5 bases). V dropped 3 bases and J dropped 0 bases, with 15 bases sitting between them. Germline V gene lookup returns CDR1 SEHNR and CDR2 FQNEAQ (reference sequence). The CDR3 runs 17 residues. The CDR3 DNA reads as TGTGCCAGCAGCTTGGGCGTTAAGGGGCACTCCTACAATGAGCAGTTCTTC. This gives the protein CASSLGVKGHSYNEQFF.

This clone was picked up many times. This chain connects TRBV28 to TRBJ1-6; D may be TRBD1 (6 bases). V dropped 2 bases and J dropped 6 bases, with 14 bases sitting between them. The CDR3 runs 16 residues. Germline V gives CDR1 MDHEN, CDR2 SYDVKM. Here the CDR3 reads CASSLERDRINSPLHF. In DNA form, the CDR3 reads TGTGCCAGCAGTTTAGAGAGAGACAGGATTAATTCACCCCTCCACTTT.

The V call is TRBV7-9, the J call TRBJ2-3; D is uncertain. Per germline, CDR1 SEHNR and CDR2 FQNEAQ (reference sequence). The V end lost 5 bases, the J end lost 6 bases, and 21 bases lay between the germline ends. CDR3 length: 16 amino acids. CDR3 residues: CASSPTSVPTGDTQYF. The CDR3 coding sequence is TGTGCCAGCAGCCCGACGTCCGTGCCGACCGGGGATACGCAGTATTTT.

The rearrangement joins TRBV6-2 or TRBV6-3 to TRBJ1-1; no clear D gene. V dropped 3 bases and J dropped 6 bases, with 17 bases sitting between them. There are 15 residues in the CDR3. In germline, CDR1 is MNHEY, CDR2 SVGEGT. The CDR3 reads CASSYSSRRIPEAFF. In DNA form, the CDR3 reads TGTGCCAGCAGTTATTCCTCCAGGAGGATACCTGAAGCTTTCTTT.

V is TRBV5-1 and J is TRBJ2-7; 11 bases are shared with TRBD1. This CDR3 spans 14 amino acids. With 4 bases clipped from V and 2 bases from J, the junction kept 2 bases outside the gene matches. Germline lookup yields CDR1 SGHRS and CDR2 YFSETQ. The CDR3 DNA sequence: TGCGCCAGCAGCACGGACAGGGGGCCCTACGAGCAGTACTTC. Residues: CASSTDRGPYEQYF.

This chain links TRBV28 with TRBJ2-5; D is undetermined. Germline CDR1 is MDHEN and CDR2 is SYDVKM. This CDR3 region has 15 residues. Between the trimmed V and J ends, which lost 3 bases and 4 bases, there was a span of 15 bases. CDR3 nucleotide sequence: TGTGCCAGCAGTTTCGGTGGGCAGCCGGGAGAGACCCAGTACTTC. It encodes CASSFGGQPGETQYF.

This clone occurred a few times. The chain carries TRBV6-5 and TRBJ1-2; 7 bases are a match to TRBD1. There are 13 residues in the CDR3. With 10 bases clipped from V and 8 bases from J, the junction kept 13 bases outside the gene matches. Looked up from germline, CDR1 is MNHEY and CDR2 is SVGAGI. The CDR3 loop is CATATDRVGGYTF. In nucleotides, the CDR3 is TGTGCCACCGCTACAGACAGGGTAGGCGGCTACACCTTC.